The 32 T cell receptor beta chains presented below share a single source sample, sequenced in a study of tissue T cells after allogeneic stem cell transplantation. Time point in this sample: mouse harvest day 7 after allogeneic transplant. Each mouse received 10^7 T-cell-depleted marrow cells plus 10^6 splenic CD5+ T cells by tail vein. Sequencing used immunoSEQ multiplex PCR; TCRdb keeps in-frame clones, though not all of them. The sample consists of roughly 4,800 clones, around 50% of them appearing once. The sample was gut tissue. Receptors were obtained from a female BALB/c mouse given C57BL/6 T cells with graft-versus-host disease after an allogeneic hematopoietic cell transplant.

This clone was detected only a few times. Gene names and germline match the mouse. The read ends 1 residue shy of where the CDR3 ends; the end is completed using the germline J gene. The V call is TRBV26, the J call TRBJ1-5, with D hard to call. CDR1 and CDR2 (germline): KGHPV, FQNQEV (reference sequence). This CDR3 has 14 residues. V was cut by 4 bases and J by 0 bases, with 7 bases left in between. The CDR3 protein is CASSPPSNNQAPLF. Partial CDR3 DNA: TGTGCCAGCAGTCCACCATCTAACAACCAGGCTCCGCTT.

As for this clone: Genes and germline come from the mouse. The CDR3 extends 1 residue past the end of the read, so its final part is completed from the germline J gene. This chain connects TRBV26 to TRBJ2-7; D possibly corresponds to TRBD2 (7 bases). CDR3 length: 15 residues. Germline V gives CDR1 KGHPV, CDR2 FQNQEV (reference sequence). V shed 3 bases and J shed 0 bases, with 12 bases lying between them. The CDR3 here is CASSLLGASSYEQYF. The covered CDR3 bases are TGTGCCAGCAGTCTCCTGGGGGCCAGCTCCTATGAACAGTAC.

As regards this clone: The gene names here belong to mouse. The CDR3 goes on 1 residue after the read ends, and that part is filled in from the germline J gene. At the DNA level, this CDR3 is encoded by other sequences in the same sample as well. The chain is built from TRBV19 and TRBJ2-1; D uncertain. Trimming pared 2 bases from V and 0 bases from J, leaving 9 bases between. The CDR3 sequence is 15 residues long. The germline V gene has CDR1 FNHDT and CDR2 SITEND (reference sequence). The CDR3 DNA, read in part, is TGTGCCAGCAGTATCACAGCCTTTAACTATGCTGAGCAGTTC. Its translation: CASSITAFNYAEQF. The whole CDR3 sequence reads CASSITAFNYAEQFF.

As regards this clone: Mouse gene names apply. The read terminates 1 residue ahead of where the CDR3 ends, so the germline J gene completes it. The genes are TRBV13-3 and TRBJ1-1, with D unclear. The V and J ends lost 2 bases and 1 base respectively, with 6 bases between them. Germline V gene data show CDR1 as NNHDY and CDR2 as SYVADS. This CDR3 region has 13 residues. CDR3 DNA (partial): TGTGCCAGCAGTGAAGGCGGAAACACAGAAGTCTTC. As protein: CASSEGGNTEVF. The complete CDR3 reads CASSEGGNTEVFF.

Remarks on this clone: Gene names are the mouse ones. The observed sequence ends 1 residue before the CDR3 terminus, with the missing tail filled in from the germline J gene. V gene TRBV12-2 combines with J gene TRBJ2-3; the match to TRBD2 covers 10 bases. Looked up from germline, CDR1 is SGHLS and CDR2 is HYDKME. This CDR3 is built from 15 residues. With V trimmed by 0 bases and J by 1 base, 0 bases remained unmatched. The sequenced part of the CDR3 DNA is TGTGCCAGCTCTCTCGGGACTGGGGGTGCAGAAACGCTGTAT. It yields the protein CASSLGTGGAETLY. From start to end, the CDR3 is CASSLGTGGAETLYF.

This clone has a handful of counts. Gene names and germline refer to mouse. The CDR3 is cut off 1 residue early in the read; its end comes from the germline J gene. The V and J genes are TRBV13-2 and TRBJ2-3; TRBD2 aligns across 11 bases. The CDR3 is 17 amino acids. The germline CDR1 and CDR2 sequences are NNHNN and SYGAGS (reference sequence). Losses at the gene ends were 2 bases for V and 1 base for J; bases not matched to a gene: 6. Incomplete CDR3 DNA: TGTGCCAGCGGTGACCGGGACTGGGGGTCTGGTGCAGAAACGCTGTAT. As protein: CASGDRDWGSGAETLY. The entire CDR3 protein reads CASGDRDWGSGAETLYF.

A word on this clone: Gene and germline names: mouse. The DNA ends 1 residue before the CDR3 does, and the rest of the CDR3 is filled in from the germline J gene. The chain recombines TRBV19 with TRBJ2-4; D gene ambiguous. The CDR3 runs 11 residues. CDR1 is FNHDT and CDR2 is SITEND in the germline V gene (reference sequence). Trimming took off 5 bases at V and 4 bases at J, with 5 bases between the two ends. The CDR3 bases that were read are TGTGCCAGCAGGACAAAAAACACCTTGTAC. Translation gives CASRTKNTLY. The complete CDR3 sequence is CASRTKNTLYF.

On this clone itself: Mouse germline and gene names are used. The read comes to an end 1 residue before the CDR3 does, leaving the germline J gene to fill in the end. The V and J genes are TRBV26 and TRBJ2-2; 8 bases line up with TRBD2. The germline gives CDR1 KGHPV, CDR2 FQNQEV (reference sequence). V gave up 4 bases and J gave up 0 bases; unmatched junction bases: 1. This CDR3 region has 15 residues. The sequenced part of the CDR3 DNA is TGTGCCAGCAGTCGGACTGGGTCAAACACCGGGCAGCTCTAC. It is translated as CASSRTGSNTGQLY. The full CDR3 sequence reads CASSRTGSNTGQLYF.

This clone turned up a few times. Any gene name here is a mouse gene name. The CDR3 end is not reached by the read, which stops 1 residue before it; the germline J gene fills it in. This chain links TRBV3 with TRBJ2-1; no firm D call. CDR3 length equals 14 residues. V was clipped by 2 bases and J by 3 bases, with 8 bases between them. CDR1 is SNHLY and CDR2 is FYNGKV in the germline V gene (reference sequence). The CDR3 here is CASSLRSLYAEQFF. The sequenced CDR3 bases are TGTGCCAGCAGCTTACGCAGTCTCTATGCTGAGCAGTTC.

Notes on this clone: Genes here carry mouse names. The CDR3 extends 1 residue past the end of the read, so its final part is completed from the germline J gene. The V call is TRBV26, the J call TRBJ2-4; D tentatively reads TRBD1 or TRBD2 (5 bases each). CDR3 length equals 13 residues. V lost 5 bases, J lost 1 base, and 7 bases lay in between. Germline V gene data show CDR1 as KGHPV and CDR2 as FQNQEV (reference sequence). CDR3 loop: CASSRGGQNTLYF. The part of the CDR3 DNA that was read is TGTGCCAGCAGTAGGGGCGGTCAAAACACCTTGTAC.

This clone came up a few times. Mouse gene names apply. The CDR3 end is not reached by the read, which stops 1 residue before it; the germline J gene fills it in. The rearrangement uses TRBV26 and TRBJ2-2, with 10 nucleotides matching TRBD1. V shed 6 bases, J shed 3 bases, and the junction held 4 bases outside the gene matches. CDR1 KGHPV and CDR2 FQNQEV come from the germline V gene (reference sequence). This CDR3 is 15 amino acids long. CDR3 DNA (partial): TGTGCCAGCAGGCGGACAGGGGGAGACACCGGGCAGCTCTAC. This gives the protein CASRRTGGDTGQLY. In full, the CDR3 reads CASRRTGGDTGQLYF.

In the case of this clone: Gene and germline names: mouse. The read ends 1 residue shy of where the CDR3 ends; the end is completed using the germline J gene. The chain couples TRBV26 to TRBJ2-2; D ambiguous. Per the germline V gene, CDR1 is KGHPV and CDR2 is FQNQEV (reference sequence). V was cut by 3 bases and J by 0 bases, with 5 bases left in between. The CDR3 has 14 residues. The sequenced part of the CDR3 DNA is TGTGCCAGCAGTCTCCAGACAAACACCGGGCAGCTCTAC. This sequence encodes CASSLQTNTGQLY. The CDR3 reads in full as CASSLQTNTGQLYF.

There are a few counts of this clone. The gene names here belong to mouse. The CDR3 end is not reached by the read, which stops 1 residue before it; the germline J gene fills it in. This chain connects TRBV13-3 to TRBJ1-4, with TRBD1 matching over 8 bases. The germline CDR1 and CDR2 sequences are NNHDY and SYVADS. V shed 2 bases, J shed 7 bases, and the junction held 7 bases outside the gene matches. This CDR3 is built from 15 residues. The CDR3 DNA, read in part, is TGTGCCAGCAGTGAGTACGGACAGGGAAGCGAAAGATTATTT. It is translated as CASSEYGQGSERLF. Given in full, the CDR3 is CASSEYGQGSERLFF.

This clone was observed a single time. The germline and genes are mouse ones. The observed sequence ends 1 residue before the CDR3 terminus, with the missing tail filled in from the germline J gene. The gene calls are TRBV12-1 and TRBJ2-3; D gene uncertain. Germline CDR1 SGHSN, CDR2 HYEKVE. V lost 0 bases and J lost 3, with 9 bases in between. This CDR3 comprises 14 residues. The sequenced CDR3 bases are TGTGCCAGCTCTCTCGCAGCGCCCGCAGAAACGCTGTAT. It yields the protein CASSLAAPAETLY. The full CDR3 sequence reads CASSLAAPAETLYF.

In this sample, this clone turned up a few times. Genes and germline are mouse. Read coverage stops 1 residue before the CDR3 terminus; the germline J gene supplies the remainder. J is TRBJ2-3 and V is TRBV13-2; TRBD2 agrees at 12 bases. CDR1 and CDR2 from the germline V gene are NNHNN and SYGAGS (reference sequence). V was clipped by 3 bases and J by 3 bases; unmatched bases: 2. The CDR3 covers 15 residues. The CDR3 loop is CASGGLGGRAETLYF. The part of the CDR3 DNA that was read is TGTGCCAGCGGTGGACTGGGGGGGCGGGCAGAAACGCTGTAT.

Regarding this clone: All gene names here are mouse names. The CDR3 goes on 1 residue after the read ends, and that part is filled in from the germline J gene. This sequence joins TRBV16 and TRBJ2-4; TRBD1 aligns across 9 bases. CDR3 length: 15 amino acids. V lost 2 bases to trimming and J lost 3 bases; unmatched junction nucleotides: 3. The germline gives CDR1 SGHSA, CDR2 FRNQAP. The DNA read from the CDR3 is TGTGCAAGCAGCTTAACAGGGGGCGGACAAAACACCTTGTAC. Protein product: CASSLTGGGQNTLY. The complete CDR3 reads CASSLTGGGQNTLYF.

This clone has a handful of counts. Genes and germline are mouse. The sequence runs out 1 residue before the end of the CDR3; the remainder is reconstructed from the germline J gene. This sequence joins TRBV2 and TRBJ1-4, with D hard to call. The CDR3 is 15 residues long. V was shortened by 0 bases and J by 0 bases, with 5 bases between the two germline ends. Germline assignment: CDR1 LGHNA and CDR2 YSYQKL. Incomplete CDR3 DNA: TGTGCCAGCAGCCAAGAGCAGTTTTCCAACGAAAGATTATTT. Its protein product is CASSQEQFSNERLF. The whole CDR3 sequence is CASSQEQFSNERLFF.

This clone was seen more than once but under ten times. The gene names given are mouse names. The read falls 1 residue short of the CDR3 end, and the missing part is taken from the germline J gene. The chain is built from TRBV2 and TRBJ1-6, with TRBD1 identical over 8 bases. TRBJ1-6 falls under the ORF class, with uncertain function. Germline loops: CDR1 LGHNA, CDR2 YSYQKL. Trimming removed 1 base from V and 5 bases from J; junction bases left unmatched: 1. This CDR3 contains 15 residues. CDR3 DNA, as far as it was read: TGTGCCAGCAGCCAAGGGACAGGGAATAATTCGCCCCTCTAC. Translated: CASSQGTGNNSPLY. The complete CDR3 protein is CASSQGTGNNSPLYF.

For this clone: The gene names given are mouse names. The CDR3 extends 1 residue past the end of the read, so its final part is completed from the germline J gene. V and J are TRBV1 and TRBJ1-3; perhaps TRBD1 as D (5 bases). CDR3 length: 14 residues. V was trimmed by 4 bases and J by 0 bases, leaving 7 bases between them. Germline values: CDR1 NSQYPW, CDR2 LRSPGD (reference sequence). CDR3 in amino acids: CTCSVRDSGNTLYF. Partial CDR3 DNA: TGCACCTGCAGTGTCAGGGATTCTGGAAATACGCTCTAT. The full variable domain, completed using reference TRBV1 and TRBJ1-3, is VTLLEQNPRWRLVPRGQAVNLRCILKNSQYPWMSWYQQDLQKQLQWLFTLRSPGDKEVKSLPGADYLATRVTDTELRLQVANMSQGRTLYCTCSVRDSGNTLYFGEGSRLIVV.

Regarding this clone: Mouse gene names apply. Read sequence stops 1 residue before the CDR3 end, and the germline J gene provides the missing end. The identical CDR3 is also encoded by other nucleotide sequences in the sample. The rearrangement links TRBV3 to TRBJ1-4; D unresolved. Trimming removed 1 base at V and 0 bases at J, with 3 bases between. The CDR3 totals 14 residues. The germline V gene encodes CDR1 SNHLY and CDR2 FYNGKV (reference sequence). CDR3 region: CASSLGFSNERLFF. Partial CDR3 DNA: TGTGCCAGCAGCTTAGGGTTTTCCAACGAAAGATTATTT.

A remark on this clone: Gene names denote mouse genes. The sequenced fragment ends 1 residue before the CDR3 boundary, so the rest is inferred from the germline J gene. The rearrangement links TRBV2 to TRBJ1-4; D may be TRBD1 (6 bases). The CDR3 is made up of 13 amino acids. Germline CDR1 LGHNA, CDR2 YSYQKL. The germline V and J ends were trimmed by 3 bases and 5 bases, with 7 bases remaining between them. The DNA read from the CDR3 is TGTGCCAGCAGCCAGGGACAAAACGAAAGATTATTT. Its protein is CASSQGQNERLF. The whole CDR3 is CASSQGQNERLFF.

Regarding this clone: The germline and genes are mouse ones. Coverage ceases 1 residue before the CDR3 finishes, and the germline J gene fills in the end. The chain employs TRBV29 and TRBJ1-3, with a tentative D call TRBD1 (5 bases). CDR3 length: 14 amino acids. Germline V CDR1 and CDR2: MSHET, SYDVDS. Trimming took off 5 bases at V and 0 bases at J, with 8 bases between the two ends. CDR3 sequence reads: CASSPDNSGNTLYF. The CDR3 bases that were read are TGTGCTAGCAGTCCGGACAATTCTGGAAATACGCTCTAT.

Details on this clone: These gene names are mouse names. The missing CDR3 end, 1 residue past where the read stops, is filled in from the germline J gene. V and J are TRBV15 and TRBJ2-1, with D maybe TRBD2 (5 bases). Trimming took off 4 bases at V and 3 bases at J, with 13 bases between the two ends. Germline V gene lookup returns CDR1 SGHND and CDR2 FRSKSL. The CDR3 length is 15 residues. Here the CDR3 reads CASSSGWALYAEQFF. Partial CDR3 DNA: TGTGCCAGCAGTTCAGGCTGGGCCCTCTATGCTGAGCAGTTC.

A note on this clone: The genes are named according to mouse. The CDR3 sequence is CASSLEQGISNERLFF. The part of the CDR3 DNA that was read is TGTGCCAGCTCTCTCGAACAGGGGATTTCCAACGAAAGATTATTT. The chain is built from TRBV12-2 and TRBJ1-4; 7 bases line up with TRBD1. The read ends 1 residue shy of where the CDR3 ends; the end is completed using the germline J gene. J gave up 0 bases and V 0 bases, and 3 bases lay outside the gene matches. Germline CDR1 SGHLS, CDR2 HYDKME. CDR3 length: 16 amino acids.

As concerns this clone: Gene labels here are mouse ones. The read finishes 1 residue shy of the CDR3 end, and the germline J gene is used to complete it. The rearrangement joins TRBV12-1 to TRBJ2-4, with 8 bases fitting TRBD2. After removal of 0 bases from V and 0 bases from J, the junction contained 4 bases not matched to a gene. The CDR3 spans 16 residues. Germline assignment: CDR1 SGHSN and CDR2 HYEKVE. The CDR3 reads CASSLGWGVSQNTLYF. The CDR3 bases that were read are TGTGCCAGCTCTCTCGGCTGGGGGGTTAGTCAAAACACCTTGTAC. The variable domain in full, with the rest retrieved from reference TRBV12-1 and TRBJ2-4, is DSGVVQSPRHIIKEKGGRSVLTCIPISGHSNVVWYQQTLGKELKFLIQHYEKVERDKGFLPSRFSVQQFDDYHSEMNMSALELEDSAMYFCASSLGWGVSQNTLYFGAGTRLSVL.

Turning to this clone: Gene names are the mouse ones. The read finishes 1 residue shy of the CDR3 end, and the germline J gene is used to complete it. The chain carries TRBV12-1 and TRBJ1-2; D possibly corresponds to TRBD1 (6 bases). CDR1 SGHSN and CDR2 HYEKVE come from the germline V gene. The CDR3 loop spans 14 amino acids. V lost 0 bases to trimming and J lost 3 bases, with 10 bases between them. The sequenced part of the CDR3 DNA is TGTGCCAGCTCTCTCACAGGGAAAGACTCCGACTACACC. Residues: CASSLTGKDSDYT. The CDR3 reads in full as CASSLTGKDSDYTF.

For this clone: Mouse names are used for the genes. The read ends 1 residue before the CDR3 terminus; that terminus is restored from the germline J gene. The V gene is TRBV5, the J gene TRBJ2-7; TRBD2 matches at 9 bases. The CDR3 sequence is 14 residues long. Trimming removed 1 base from V and 7 bases from J; junction bases left unmatched: 5. The V gene's germline CDR1 is LGHNA and CDR2 YNLKQL (reference sequence). CDR3 bases read: TGTGCCAGCAGCCAAGGACTGGGGGCCGAGGAACAGTAC. Translated, it gives CASSQGLGAEEQY. The full CDR3 sequence reads CASSQGLGAEEQYF.

This clone is medium-sized by share. Any gene name here is a mouse gene name. Read data end 1 residue before the CDR3 end; the end is taken from the germline J gene. The rearrangement joins TRBV16 to TRBJ2-5; D may be TRBD1 (6 bases). V was pared by 5 bases and J by 3 bases, with 9 bases between. Germline loops: CDR1 SGHSA, CDR2 FRNQAP. The CDR3 totals 13 residues. The CDR3 reads CASSPTGQDTQYF. The sequenced part of the CDR3 DNA is TGTGCAAGCAGCCCGACAGGTCAAGACACCCAGTAC.

This clone was seen more than once but under ten times. Gene names refer to mouse genes. The DNA read from the CDR3 is TGTGCAAGCAGCTTAGGAGACACCCAGTAC. It specifies CASSLGDTQY. The whole CDR3 protein reads CASSLGDTQYF. This chain joins TRBV16 and TRBJ2-5; no firm D call. The read falls 1 residue short of the CDR3 end, and the missing part is taken from the germline J gene. In germline, CDR1 is SGHSA, CDR2 FRNQAP. CDR3 length: 11 residues. Trimming took off 1 base at V and 5 bases at J, with 1 base between the two ends. Filled out from reference TRBV16 and TRBJ2-5, the complete variable domain reads NAGVIQTPRHKVTGKGQEATLWCEPISGHSAVFWYRQTIVQGLEFLTYFRNQAPIDDSGMPKERFSAQMPNQSHSTLKIQSTQPQDSAVYLCASSLGDTQYFGPGTRLLVL.

This clone was observed a handful of times. Gene names denote mouse genes. Sequencing ends 1 residue short of the CDR3 end; the germline J gene provides the rest. V gene TRBV13-3 combines with J gene TRBJ1-4; TRBD1 matches at 9 bases. Trimming at V came to 2 bases and at J to 4 bases, leaving 3 bases not matched to a gene. The CDR3 loop spans 15 amino acids. Germline CDR1 and CDR2: NNHDY and SYVADS. The CDR3 DNA, read in part, is TGTGCCAGCAGTGAGACAGGGGGGATCAACGAAAGATTATTT. This gives the protein CASSETGGINERLF. The entire CDR3 protein reads CASSETGGINERLFF.

This clone was detected only a few times. Mouse names are used for the genes. The DNA ends 1 residue before the CDR3 does, and the rest of the CDR3 is filled in from the germline J gene. This chain joins TRBV26 and TRBJ1-5, with 7 bases identical to TRBD1. Germline assignment: CDR1 KGHPV and CDR2 FQNQEV (reference sequence). J lost 7 bases, V lost 4 bases, and 4 bases had no gene match. The CDR3 extends over 13 amino acids. CDR3 in amino acids: CASSPGQSQAPLF. The sequenced part of the CDR3 DNA is TGTGCCAGCAGTCCGGGACAGTCTCAGGCTCCGCTT.

Regarding this clone: Gene names follow the mouse nomenclature. The read halts 1 residue ahead of the CDR3 end, with the missing end drawn from the germline J gene. The J gene is TRBJ1-4, the V gene TRBV26; 7 bases agree with TRBD1. The ends lost 6 bases at V and 5 bases at J; junction bases unmatched: 6. The CDR3 spans 14 residues. CDR1 and CDR2 (germline): KGHPV, FQNQEV (reference sequence). The CDR3 sequence: CASSLGQTNERLFF. The CDR3 bases that were read are TGTGCCAGCAGCCTGGGACAGACGAACGAAAGATTATTT.